Shown below are 14 T cell receptor beta chains from a single sample sequenced in a study of cytomegalovirus exposure and HLA in healthy donors. PCR used 60 Vbeta primers and 13 Jbeta primers. Clones were read by immunoSEQ multiplex PCR, and TCRdb kept only the in-frame ones, dropping some. The repertoire has 30,000 to 40,000 clones, 60% to 75% of them found once; the top ten carry approximately 6.1%. Sequencing input: PBMCs. All receptors derive from a young man in good health and CMV-seronegative.

The chain is built from TRBV4-3 and TRBJ1-1; 9 bases match TRBD1. V dropped 3 bases and J dropped 5; count of bases not matched to a gene: 10. This CDR3 has 16 amino acids. The germline CDR1 and CDR2 sequences are LGHNA and YSLEER. The CDR3, as DNA: TGCGCCAGCAGCCAGACTCGTAGGGACAGGGAAACTGAAGCTTTCTTT. Translating gives CASSQTRRDRETEAFF.

A few counts support this clone. This chain links TRBV18 with TRBJ1-3; 9 positions match TRBD1. The CDR3 length is 15 residues. Germline V gene sequence: CDR1 KGHSH, CDR2 LQKENI. The ends lost 6 bases at V and 2 bases at J; junction bases unmatched: 5. This CDR3 reads CASSQDRGPGNTIYF. The CDR3 DNA sequence: TGTGCCAGCTCGCAGGACAGGGGCCCTGGAAACACCATATATTTT. The full variable domain, its missing parts supplied by reference TRBV18 and TRBJ1-3, is NAGVMQNPRHLVRRRGQEARLRCSPMKGHSHVYWYRQLPEEGLKFMVYLQKENIIDESGMPKERFSAEFPKEGPSILRIQQVVRGDSAAYFCASSQDRGPGNTIYFGEGSWLTVV.

This chain connects TRBV6-5 to TRBJ2-1, with 11 nucleotides matching TRBD2. From germline, CDR1 is MNHEY and CDR2 SVGAGI. CDR3 length: 15 residues. The J segment lost 4 bases and the V segment lost 6 bases, leaving 5 bases of the junction unmatched. In nucleotides, the CDR3 is TGTGCCAGCAGACTAGCGGGAGAGGGGTACAATGAGCAGTTCTTC. It yields the protein CASRLAGEGYNEQFF.

This clone has more than one count but fewer than ten. The chain is built from TRBV29-1 and TRBJ1-2; TRBD1 might be the D (5 bases). V gave up 2 bases and J gave up 4 bases, with 14 bases separating them. The germline CDR1 and CDR2 sequences are SQVTM and ANQGSEA. The CDR3 spans 14 residues. This CDR3 is CSVERNRPFYGYTF. The CDR3, as DNA: TGCAGCGTTGAACGGAACAGGCCATTCTATGGCTACACCTTC.

This clone was picked up a small number of times. This sequence joins TRBV4-3 and TRBJ2-4; D may be TRBD2 (6 bases). Deletions cut 0 bases from V and 0 bases from J, with 12 bases between. Germline V CDR1 and CDR2: LGHNA, YSLEER. The length of the CDR3 is 17 residues. The CDR3 sequence is CASSQDLEGLAKNIQYF. The CDR3 DNA reads TGCGCCAGCAGCCAAGATCTGGAGGGTTTAGCCAAAAACATTCAGTACTTC.

CDR3 in DNA: TGTGCCAGCAGTTACGATGCGGGTTCTCCGCAGTACTTC. Its translation: CASSYDAGSPQYF. The V and J genes are TRBV6-5 and TRBJ2-7; D perhaps matches TRBD2 (5 bases). Trimming took off 2 bases at V and 9 bases at J, with 14 bases between the two ends. The CDR3 is 13 amino acids. Looked up from germline, CDR1 is MNHEY and CDR2 is SVGAGI.

This clone was counted between two and nine times. The chain has TRBV2 and TRBJ2-5, with D possibly being TRBD1 (5 bases). Per the germline V gene, CDR1 is SNHLY and CDR2 is FYNNEI. This CDR3 has 12 amino acids. The ends were cut back, 5 bases at V and 5 bases at J, with 9 bases in the middle. This CDR3 is CASSPGRETQYF. The CDR3 bases are TGTGCCAGCAGTCCAGGGCGGGAGACCCAGTACTTC.

DNA for the CDR3: TGCAGCGTTGAAGGGCAGCTGGGGGGGGAGCAGTACTTC. It translates to CSVEGQLGGEQYF. This chain connects TRBV29-1 to TRBJ2-7; 7 nucleotides align to TRBD2. The length of the CDR3 is 13 residues. Germline values: CDR1 SQVTM, CDR2 ANQGSEA. V lost 1 base, J lost 7 bases, and 7 bases stayed unmatched.

This clone ranks as medium-sized (0.01 to 0.1%). This chain uses TRBV5-4 with TRBJ2-1; 11 bases line up with TRBD2. The germline V gene encodes CDR1 SGHNT and CDR2 YYREEE (reference sequence). The ends lost 4 bases at V and 9 bases at J; junction bases unmatched: 9. CDR3 size: 15 residues. CDR3 sequence reads: CASSSHIAGGSEQFF. CDR3 sequence (DNA): TGTGCCAGCAGCAGCCACATAGCGGGAGGGAGTGAGCAGTTCTTC.

CDR3 loop: CSANRGSYGYTF. CDR3 nucleotide sequence: TGCAGCGCCAATAGGGGTAGCTATGGCTACACCTTC. V is TRBV29-1 and J is TRBJ1-2; possible D gene TRBD1, 5 bases. Between the trimmed V and J ends, which lost 7 bases and 4 bases, there was a span of 13 bases. CDR3 length: 12 residues. Germline values: CDR1 SQVTM, CDR2 ANQGSEA.

V is TRBV7-9 and J is TRBJ2-3; 9 nucleotides line up with TRBD2. Germline V gene sequence: CDR1 SEHNR, CDR2 FQNEAQ (reference sequence). V trimming: 6 bases; J trimming: 4 bases; junction bases outside the gene matches: 8. This CDR3 region has 15 residues. This CDR3 reads CASRLSGGPADTQYF. In DNA, the CDR3 is TGTGCCAGCAGGTTGAGCGGGGGGCCCGCAGATACGCAGTATTTT.

This chain uses TRBV5-1 with TRBJ2-1, with 10 bases matching TRBD2. V lost 5 bases and J lost 4; bases outside the gene matches: 6. The germline V gene has CDR1 SGHRS and CDR2 YFSETQ. This CDR3 spans 15 amino acids. CDR3 loop: CASRRTSGDYNEQFF. The CDR3 DNA reads as TGCGCCAGCAGGCGGACTAGCGGCGATTACAATGAGCAGTTCTTC.

The rearrangement links TRBV6-6 to TRBJ1-5, with D possibly TRBD1 on 5 matching bases. Trimming shortened V by 2 bases and J by 3 bases, and 8 bases separated the two germline ends. Germline loops: CDR1 MNHNY, CDR2 SVGAGI (reference sequence). CDR3 length: 14 amino acids. Here the CDR3 reads CASSYGQFNQPQHF. The CDR3 DNA is TGTGCCAGCAGTTACGGACAATTCAATCAGCCCCAGCATTTT.

This clone was seen only a few times. The chain couples TRBV7-2 to TRBJ2-1, with D tentatively TRBD2 (5 bases). V lost 4 bases to trimming and J lost 5 bases, with 18 bases between them. CDR3 length equals 16 residues. Germline V gene sequence: CDR1 SGHTA, CDR2 FQGNSA. CDR3 sequence: CASSSRPFAGNNEQFF. For the CDR3, the DNA is TGTGCCAGCAGCTCCCGACCCTTCGCGGGTAACAATGAGCAGTTCTTC.